Listed below are T cell receptor beta chains from one sample, sequenced in a study of shared clonotypes between healthy human individuals. The protocol was immunoSEQ multiplex PCR, while the TCRdb copy is restricted to in-frame clones and leaves out a portion. The sample shows over 1.5 million clones, approximately 98% of them seen only once. Specimen: naive CD4+ T cells sorted from blood. These receptors all come from a man aged 25 to 45 in good health. The CDR3 runs from the conserved cysteine through the conserved F or W. A D gene is named only where the DNA matches it firmly. Clone size is given for some rows only: seen once, a few or many times, or a class if the clone is expanded.

.,.,TRBV27,TRBJ2-7,TGTGCCAGCAGGTCTGCGGGACAAGGCTTTTCCTACGAGCAGTACTTC,CASRSAGQGFSYEQYF
TRBD2,.,TRBV6-5,TRBJ2-7,TGTGCCAGCAGTTCCCGAGCGGGACGCCGGGGCCACGAGCAGTACTTC,CASSSRAGRRGHEQYF
.,.,TRBV25-1,TRBJ2-3,TGTGCCACCTATGAATCAACAGGTTTGGGCACAGATACGCAGTATTTT,CATYESTGLGTDTQYF
.,once,TRBV5-4,TRBJ1-1,TGTGCCAGCAGCTTCTATGTGGGACAACTGAACACTGAAGCTTTCTTT,CASSFYVGQLNTEAFF
.,.,TRBV7-7,TRBJ2-1,TGTGCTAGCAGCCAGGACTACTACGATGAGCAGTTCTTC,CASSQDYYDEQFF
TRBD1,.,TRBV4-1,TRBJ2-2,TGCGCCAGCAGCCAGAGGACAGGGACGAACACCGGGGAGCTGTTTTTT,CASSQRTGTNTGELFF
.,.,TRBV28,TRBJ2-7,TGTGCCAGCAGTTTCCGGGACAACTCCTACGAGCAGTACTTC,CASSFRDNSYEQYF
.,.,TRBV28,TRBJ2-2,TGTGCCAGTTTGGCTTTGCCATCGAACACCGGGGAGCTGTTTTTT,CASLALPSNTGELFF
TRBD1,.,TRBV27,TRBJ1-5,TGTGCCAGCAGGGGGACAGGGGGGTTGCTCAACAATCAGCCCCAGCATTTT,CASRGTGGLLNNQPQHF
.,.,TRBV28,TRBJ1-1,TGTGCCAGCAGTCCCTCAATGAACACTGAAGCTTTCTTT,CASSPSMNTEAFF
.,.,TRBV5-1,TRBJ2-1,TGCGCCAGCAGCCCGGGACACCTGGGGAGCTCCTACAATGAGCAGTTCTTC,CASSPGHLGSSYNEQFF
TRBD1,.,TRBV6-1,TRBJ1-5,TGTGCCAGCAACTCTGACAGGGGTCGCGATCAGCCCCAGCATTTT,CASNSDRGRDQPQHF
.,.,TRBV6-1,TRBJ1-2,TGTGCCAGCAGTGAATCTGGGGATCGTCTCTATGGCTACACCTTC,CASSESGDRLYGYTF
TRBD2,.,TRBV29-1,TRBJ2-3,TGCAGCGTTGACGGTAGCGGGAGTCCTCGCGGCACAGATACGCAGTATTTT,CSVDGSGSPRGTDTQYF
TRBD1,.,TRBV5-4,TRBJ1-1,TGTGCCAGCAGCCTGGGCCGACAGGGTAATACTGAAGCTTTCTTT,CASSLGRQGNTEAFF
TRBD2,once,TRBV15,TRBJ2-7,TGTGCCACCAGCAGAGATTTAGCGGGAGAATCAAACGAGCAGTACTTC,CATSRDLAGESNEQYF
TRBD2,.,TRBV18,TRBJ2-7,TGTGCCAGCTCCGAGTCTAGCGGGATTGACGAGCAGTACTTC,CASSESSGIDEQYF
.,.,TRBV9,TRBJ2-7,TGTGCCAGCAGCGTTTCCGCACGGGCCTACGAGCAGTACTTC,CASSVSARAYEQYF
.,.,TRBV29-1,TRBJ2-5,TGCAGCGCCGATATTTACCAAGAGACCCAGTACTTC,CSADIYQETQYF
.,.,TRBV19,TRBJ1-4,TGTGCCAGTAGTATAAGGGGGACAACTAATGAAAAACTGTTTTTT,CASSIRGTTNEKLFF
TRBD1,once,TRBV28,TRBJ2-1,TGTGCCAGCAGGGTCCCGGGACAGGGTCGGAGGCTCTTC,CASRVPGQGRRLF
.,.,TRBV27,TRBJ2-6,TGTGCCAGCAGGGGGTATGGGGCCAACGTCCTGACTTTC,CASRGYGANVLTF
.,.,TRBV4-1,TRBJ1-4,TGCGCCAGCAGCCAAGCCGGCGGAGCTAATGAAAAACTGTTTTTT,CASSQAGGANEKLFF
.,.,TRBV2,TRBJ2-7,TGTGCCAGCAGTGTCCCCCGACTAGGAGTAGGCTACGAGCAGTACTTC,CASSVPRLGVGYEQYF
.,.,TRBV7-6,TRBJ1-1,TGTGCCAGCAGCTTTTCGGCGAACACTGAAGCTTTCTTT,CASSFSANTEAFF
.,.,TRBV25-1,TRBJ2-1,TGTGCCAGCAGTGGAAGCCGAGGGGGGGAGTACAATGAGCAGTTCTTC,CASSGSRGGEYNEQFF
.,.,TRBV5-1,TRBJ1-4,TGCGCCAGCAGCTTGGAGGGCCGGGATGAAAAACTGTTTTTT,CASSLEGRDEKLFF
.,.,TRBV4-1,TRBJ2-7,TGCGCCAGCAGCCGGAACGAGGGCGAGCAGTACTTC,CASSRNEGEQYF
TRBD1,.,TRBV11-2,TRBJ2-5,TGTGCCAGCAGCCCGACGACAGGGGCCTTGGAGACCCAGTACTTC,CASSPTTGALETQYF
.,.,TRBV27,TRBJ2-6,TGTGCCAGCAGTTTATCGCACGGGGCCAACGTCCTGACTTTC,CASSLSHGANVLTF
.,.,TRBV6-1,TRBJ1-1,TGTGCCAGCAGCCGCCGGGGTATGAACACTGAAGCTTTCTTT,CASSRRGMNTEAFF
.,once,TRBV19,TRBJ2-6,TGTGCCAGTAGTATCCCACAGGGACGGGCCAACGTCCTGACTTTC,CASSIPQGRANVLTF
TRBD1,.,TRBV9,TRBJ2-1,TGTGCCAGCAGCGAAGCCGGGACAGGGGGGAGAAATGAGCAGTTCTTC,CASSEAGTGGRNEQFF
.,.,TRBV27,TRBJ2-2,TGTGCCAGCAGACTCCTCGACAGCACCGGGGAGCTGTTTTTT,CASRLLDSTGELFF
.,.,TRBV9,TRBJ2-1,TGTGCCAGCAGCGTAAGGGGGGACAATTACAATGAGCAGTTCTTC,CASSVRGDNYNEQFF
.,.,TRBV5-6,TRBJ1-4,TGTGCCAGCAGCTTGGCCGTAGGGTTGGGGGAAAAACTGTTTTTT,CASSLAVGLGEKLFF
.,.,TRBV5-4,TRBJ2-7,TGTGCCAGCAGCCCGGGGCAGGTTAGGGAGCAGTACTTC,CASSPGQVREQYF
TRBD1,.,TRBV2,TRBJ1-1,TGTGCCAGCAACACAGGGGAACCGGCTTTCTTT,CASNTGEPAFF
.,.,TRBV28,TRBJ2-7,TGTGCCAGCAGTCCCGAACCCTCGAGCTCCTACGAGCAGTACTTC,CASSPEPSSSYEQYF
.,.,TRBV18,TRBJ1-1,TGTGCCAGCTCAACGTGGACGGGGAACACTGAAGCTTTCTTT,CASSTWTGNTEAFF
.,.,TRBV10-2,TRBJ1-3,TGCGCCAGCAGTGAGGTCGTTTTAGGGGACACCATATATTTT,CASSEVVLGDTIYF
.,.,TRBV19,TRBJ1-2,TGTGCCAGTAGTTTCGGACCTAGTGGCTACACCTTC,CASSFGPSGYTF
.,.,TRBV5-4,TRBJ2-3,TGTGCCAGCACCTCTCCGACACTGAGCACAGATACGCAGTATTTT,CASTSPTLSTDTQYF
.,.,TRBV7-2,TRBJ2-7,TGTGCCAGCAGCTTAGCCCTAGGTGGGCGGGTAGCCTACTACGAGCAGTACTTC,CASSLALGGRVAYYEQYF
TRBD1,.,TRBV19,TRBJ2-1,TGTGCCAGTAGTATCCCGGGACAGGGTTACAATGAGCAGTTCTTC,CASSIPGQGYNEQFF
.,.,TRBV21-1,TRBJ2-2,TGTGCCAGCAGCAAAGAACGAGGGCAGGGACTAGCGGGAGCGGGCGGGGAGCTGTTTTTT,CASSKERGQGLAGAGGELFF
TRBD1,.,TRBV2,TRBJ2-6,TGTGCCAGCAGTCCCCGGGACAGTCCAATTAGGTCTGGGGCCAACGTCCTGACTTTC,CASSPRDSPIRSGANVLTF
TRBD2,.,TRBV9,TRBJ2-1,TGTGCCAGCAGCGTAGACCTAGCGGGGTTATACAATGAGCAGTTCTTC,CASSVDLAGLYNEQFF
.,.,TRBV2,TRBJ2-1,TGTGCCAGCGATAAACCAGAGCTATCCCTCAGCGGGAGACAGGGCTCCTACAATGAGCAGTTCTTC,CASDKPELSLSGRQGSYNEQFF
TRBD2,.,TRBV14,TRBJ2-1,TGTGCCAGCAGCCAAGATAGGGCTAGCGGGAGGGCCGGGACCTACAATGAGCAGTTCTTC,CASSQDRASGRAGTYNEQFF
.,.,TRBV6-5,TRBJ2-3,TGTGCCAGCAGTTACTCTTATCCGGTGGGAGATACGCAGTATTTT,CASSYSYPVGDTQYF
.,once,TRBV6-6,TRBJ2-5,TGTGCCAGCCGCCCGATGTGGGGGCCGGTTGAGACCCAGTACTTC,CASRPMWGPVETQYF
TRBD1,.,TRBV27,TRBJ1-1,TGTGCCAGCAGTTTGGACAGGGGTGCTGAAGCTTTCTTT,CASSLDRGAEAFF
TRBD2,.,TRBV18,TRBJ2-7,TGTGCCAGCTCCACCCTGAGCGGGAGGGCCTACGAGCAGTACTTC,CASSTLSGRAYEQYF
.,.,TRBV5-1,TRBJ2-7,TGCGCCAGCAGCTTGGCCGCCGGCTACGAGCAGTACTTC,CASSLAAGYEQYF
.,.,TRBV15,TRBJ2-3,TGTGCCACCACCAGGGACTTGAGAACAGATACGCAGTATTTT,CATTRDLRTDTQYF
TRBD1,.,TRBV7-2,TRBJ1-5,TGTGCCAGCAGCCCACCGGCGAGACAGGGAATTCAGCCCCAGCATTTT,CASSPPARQGIQPQHF